Presented here are 20 T cell receptor beta chains from one specimen sequenced in a study of blood T cells in healthy people across ages. Alongside a J-beta primer mix, a sample-barcoded 5' primer served in a second PCR lasting roughly 6 to 12 cycles. TCRdb fed the 5' RACE reads into MiXCR, producing one record per CDR3 protein. The repertoire holds about a million distinct CDR3 sequences, 35% to 40% seen once, with roughly 14% in the top ten. Sequencing was done on a sample of blood. These receptors were obtained from a man aged 18 to 29 in good health.

Comments on this clonotype: One junction end disagrees with the germline gene, perhaps due to a read error. The chain has TRBV10-3 and TRBJ2-5; 9 bases align to TRBD1. The germline V gene has CDR1 ENHRY and CDR2 SYGVKD. The CDR3 has 15 amino acids. CDR3 coding DNA: TGTACCATCAGTGATTTACAGGGGGCGCAGGGGACCCAGTACTTC. It encodes CTISDLQGAQGTQYF.

V and J are TRBV5-4 and TRBJ1-1; TRBD1 might be the D (5 bases). The CDR3 totals 16 residues. CDR1 SGHNT and CDR2 YYREEE come from the germline V gene (reference sequence). V dropped 4 bases and J dropped 0 bases, with 16 bases sitting between them. DNA for the CDR3: TGTGCCAGCAGCCGGGGAGGGGTGAGCATGAACACTGAAGCTTTCTTT. Protein sequence: CASSRGGVSMNTEAFF.

The V and J genes are TRBV20-1 and TRBJ2-1; 7 bases are shared with TRBD2. The CDR3 runs 15 residues. Trimming took 3 bases from V and 7 from J; bases not matched to a gene: 12. Germline V lookup: CDR1 DFQATT, CDR2 SNEGSKA (reference sequence). CDR3: CSARRGGGVQNEQFF. The CDR3 nucleotides read TGCAGTGCTAGGAGAGGCGGGGGAGTACAAAATGAGCAGTTCTTC.

This clonotype was counted ten times or more. The rearrangement uses TRBV20-1 and TRBJ2-1, with D unresolved. The CDR3 extends over 12 amino acids. The germline V gene encodes CDR1 DFQATT and CDR2 SNEGSKA (reference sequence). V was pared by 5 bases and J by 4 bases, with 9 bases between. The chain's CDR3 is CSAPDTYNEQFF. The CDR3 DNA sequence: TGCAGTGCTCCCGACACGTACAATGAGCAGTTCTTC.

This clonotype occurred a few times. The rearrangement links TRBV28 to TRBJ2-1; possibly TRBD2 for D (6 bases). The CDR3 is 14 residues long. Germline lookup yields CDR1 MDHEN and CDR2 SYDVKM. V lost 1 base and J lost 6, with 10 bases in between. CDR3: CASSLSAGSNEQFF. CDR3 sequence (DNA): TGTGCCAGCAGTTTATCCGCGGGGTCCAATGAGCAGTTCTTC.

The chain couples TRBV4-3 to TRBJ2-3; 8 bases fit TRBD2. Per the germline V gene, CDR1 is LGHNA and CDR2 is YSLEER. V lost 0 bases, J lost 9 bases, and 2 bases stayed unmatched. The CDR3 length is 13 residues. CDR3 in amino acids: CASSQDGRGTQYF. The CDR3 nucleotides read TGCGCCAGCAGCCAAGACGGGAGGGGGACGCAGTATTTT.

This clonotype appeared a few times. This rearrangement joins TRBV6-6 to TRBJ1-2; D gene ambiguous. Trimming shortened V by 5 bases and J by 4 bases, and 11 bases separated the two germline ends. The CDR3 is 13 amino acids. Germline V CDR1 and CDR2: MNHNY, SVGAGI (reference sequence). The CDR3, as DNA: TGTGCCAGCAGTGACGACGGTTTCTATGGCTACACCTTC. Translated: CASSDDGFYGYTF.

This clonotype was recorded a few times. Germline and junction disagree at one end, which may indicate a read error. The chain combines TRBV5-1 with TRBJ1-5; D is uncertain. CDR3 length: 14 residues. Germline CDR1 reads SGHRS; CDR2 reads YFSETQ. The CDR3 region is CASSLAGEGQPQHF. The CDR3 DNA reads as TGTGCCAGCAGCTTAGCAGGAGAGGGCCAGCCCCAGCATTTT.

This clonotype was seen a handful of times. The chain has TRBV20-1 and TRBJ2-7, with TRBD2 matching 10 bases. Germline V gene sequence: CDR1 DFQATT, CDR2 SNEGSKA (reference sequence). The CDR3 spans 14 residues. J was trimmed by 3 bases and V by 6 bases; bases with no gene match: 8. This chain's CDR3 is CSARSLAGDYEQYF. The CDR3 DNA follows: TGCAGTGCAAGGAGCCTAGCGGGGGACTACGAGCAGTACTTC.

This clonotype was detected a few times. J is TRBJ2-5 and V is TRBV3-1; D gene ambiguous. CDR1 and CDR2 (germline): LGHDT, YNNKEL (reference sequence). This CDR3 is built from 11 residues. The V end lost 2 bases, the J end lost 11 bases, and 9 bases lay between the germline ends. CDR3 in amino acids: CASSQRNEQYF. CDR3 DNA sequence: TGTGCCAGCAGCCAACGGAATGAGCAGTACTTC.

This sequence joins TRBV5-1 and TRBJ2-1; 8 nucleotides line up with TRBD2. Trimming at V came to 4 bases and at J to 5 bases, leaving 11 bases not matched to a gene. CDR1 is SGHRS and CDR2 is YFSETQ in the germline V gene. CDR3 size: 16 residues. The CDR3 sequence: CASSIERGSRDNEQFF. CDR3 nucleotides: TGCGCCAGCAGCATAGAGCGGGGGTCGCGGGACAATGAGCAGTTCTTC.

This clonotype was picked up a small number of times. The chain uses TRBV20-1 and TRBJ2-5; D uncertain. With 0 bases removed from V and 2 bases from J, the gap between germline ends came to 13 bases. This CDR3 is 15 amino acids long. Germline V lookup: CDR1 DFQATT, CDR2 SNEGSKA (reference sequence). The CDR3 here is CSARDLSYNQETQYF. Written as DNA, the CDR3 is TGCAGTGCTAGAGATCTGAGCTACAATCAAGAGACCCAGTACTTC.

This clonotype has a handful of counts. The CDR3 spells CSVERRDRRTEAFF. The CDR3 coding sequence is TGCAGCGTTGAGAGGCGGGACAGGCGAACTGAAGCTTTCTTT. The rearrangement uses TRBV29-1 and TRBJ1-1, with 8 bases matching TRBD1. CDR3 length: 14 residues. CDR1 SQVTM and CDR2 ANQGSEA come from the germline V gene. V was clipped by 3 bases and J by 5 bases; unmatched bases: 8.

This clonotype has more than one count but fewer than ten. The chain couples TRBV7-9 to TRBJ1-2, with no clear D. Looked up from germline, CDR1 is SEHNR and CDR2 is FQNEAQ (reference sequence). Trimming removed 0 bases at V and 8 bases at J, with 16 bases between. The CDR3 runs 15 residues. The CDR3 DNA reads TGTGCCAGCAGCTTAGCCGGGTCTGGCGTTAAAGGCTACACCTTC. Translating it yields CASSLAGSGVKGYTF.

On this clonotype: This sequence may be a read error, since a much larger clone differs from it by one base. This CDR3 reads CASSFDTQETQYF. The CDR3 DNA sequence: TGTGCCAGCAGTTTTGACACCCAAGAGACCCAGTACTTC. The chain is built from TRBV5-5 and TRBJ2-5; no clear D. The germline V gene has CDR1 SGHKS and CDR2 YYEKEE (reference sequence). V was shortened by 5 bases and J by 1 base, with 9 bases between the two germline ends. This CDR3 contains 13 residues.

The chain couples TRBV5-6 to TRBJ2-1; 7 bases are shared with TRBD1. TRBJ2-7 matches the DNA end more closely, so the J call is doubtful. Per germline, CDR1 SGHDT and CDR2 YYEEEE. CDR3 length equals 15 residues. The CDR3 DNA follows: TGTGCCAGCAGCAATGACAGGGCCCCCTACAATGAGCAGTACTTC. Protein: CASSNDRAPYNEQYF.

This clonotype was counted a few times. V usage is TRBV3-1 and J usage is TRBJ2-3; TRBD1 or TRBD2 may be the D gene (5 bases each). The ends were cut back, 2 bases at V and 0 bases at J, with 21 bases in the middle. This CDR3 contains 19 residues. Germline assignment: CDR1 LGHDT and CDR2 YNNKEL (reference sequence). CDR3 in amino acids: CASSQIRSNRDQSTDTQYF. DNA for the CDR3: TGTGCCAGCAGCCAAATTCGATCTAACCGGGACCAAAGCACAGATACGCAGTATTTT.

This clonotype was picked up a small number of times. V is TRBV4-1 and J is TRBJ1-6; the match to TRBD1 covers 7 bases. Trimming took 4 bases from V and 7 from J; bases not matched to a gene: 7. CDR1 is MGHRA, CDR2 YSYEKL, per germline. This CDR3 is 15 amino acids long. DNA for the CDR3: TGCGCCAGCAGCCTCCGGGACAGTTGGAATTCACCCCTCCACTTT. It codes for CASSLRDSWNSPLHF.

This sequence joins TRBV5-1 and TRBJ2-5, with no clear D. The CDR3 is 14 amino acids. Germline lookup yields CDR1 SGHRS and CDR2 YFSETQ. Trimming cost V 3 bases and J 11 bases, with 20 bases left between them. The CDR3 loop reads CASSYSTRPYEQYF. CDR3 nucleotide sequence: TGCGCCAGCAGCTATTCGACTCGGCCCTATGAGCAGTACTTC.

This clonotype was found a few times. This chain links TRBV6-2 or TRBV6-3 with TRBJ2-7, with D possibly matching TRBD2 (5 bases). The germline gives CDR1 MNHEY, CDR2 SVGEGT. Deletions cut 2 bases from V and 0 bases from J, with 11 bases between. The CDR3 consists of 15 residues. CDR3 amino acids: CASSYVPADSYEQYF. CDR3 nucleotide sequence: TGTGCCAGCAGTTACGTTCCAGCGGACTCCTACGAGCAGTACTTC.